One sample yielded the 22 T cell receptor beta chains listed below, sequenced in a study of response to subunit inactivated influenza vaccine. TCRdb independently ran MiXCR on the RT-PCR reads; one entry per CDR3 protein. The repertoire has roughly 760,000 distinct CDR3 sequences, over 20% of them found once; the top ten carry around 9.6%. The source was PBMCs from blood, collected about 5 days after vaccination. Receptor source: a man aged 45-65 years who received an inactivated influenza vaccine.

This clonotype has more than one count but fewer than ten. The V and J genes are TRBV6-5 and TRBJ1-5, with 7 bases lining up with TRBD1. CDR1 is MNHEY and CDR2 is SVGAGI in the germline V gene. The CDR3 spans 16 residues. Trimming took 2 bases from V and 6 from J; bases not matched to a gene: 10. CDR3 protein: CASSYPGQVVGQPQHF. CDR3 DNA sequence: TGTGCCAGCAGTTACCCAGGACAGGTAGTTGGTCAGCCCCAGCATTTT.

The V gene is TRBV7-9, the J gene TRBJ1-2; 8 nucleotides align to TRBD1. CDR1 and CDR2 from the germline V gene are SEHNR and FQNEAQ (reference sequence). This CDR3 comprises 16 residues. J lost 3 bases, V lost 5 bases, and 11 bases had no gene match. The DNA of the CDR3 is TGTGCCAGCAGCCCTACAAAACCACAGGGGGACTATGGCTACACCTTC. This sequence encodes CASSPTKPQGDYGYTF.

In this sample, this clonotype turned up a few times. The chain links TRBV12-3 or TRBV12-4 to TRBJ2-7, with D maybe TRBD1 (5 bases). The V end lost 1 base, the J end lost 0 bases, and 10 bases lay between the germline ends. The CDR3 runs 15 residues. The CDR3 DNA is TGTGCCAGCAGTTTAGGGGTAAGGGGCTCCTACGAGCAGTACTTC. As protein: CASSLGVRGSYEQYF.

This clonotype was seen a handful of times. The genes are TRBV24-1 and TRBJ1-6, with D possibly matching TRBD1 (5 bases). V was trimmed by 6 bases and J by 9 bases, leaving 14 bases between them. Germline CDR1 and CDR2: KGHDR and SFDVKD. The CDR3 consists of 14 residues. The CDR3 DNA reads TGTGCCACCAGTCGCGTTGGACATGTTTCACCCCTCCACTTT. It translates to CATSRVGHVSPLHF.

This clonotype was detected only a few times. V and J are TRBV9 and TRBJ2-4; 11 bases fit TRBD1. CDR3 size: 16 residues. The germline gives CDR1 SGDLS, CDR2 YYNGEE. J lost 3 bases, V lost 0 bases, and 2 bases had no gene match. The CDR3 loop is CASSVGTGGLKNIQYF. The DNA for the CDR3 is TGTGCCAGCAGCGTAGGGACAGGGGGCCTCAAAAACATTCAGTACTTC. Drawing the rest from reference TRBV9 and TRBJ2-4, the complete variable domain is DSGVTQTPKHLITATGQRVTLRCSPRSGDLSVYWYQQSLDQGLQFLIQYYNGEERAKGNILERFSAQQFPDLHSELNLSSLELGDSALYFCASSVGTGGLKNIQYFGAGTRLSVL.

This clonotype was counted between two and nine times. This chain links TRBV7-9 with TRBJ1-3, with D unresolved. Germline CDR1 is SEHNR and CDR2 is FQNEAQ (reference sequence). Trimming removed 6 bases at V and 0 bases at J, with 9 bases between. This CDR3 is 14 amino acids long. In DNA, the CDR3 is TGTGCCAGCAGTTCGAGTGCCTCTGGAAACACCATATATTTT. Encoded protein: CASSSSASGNTIYF.

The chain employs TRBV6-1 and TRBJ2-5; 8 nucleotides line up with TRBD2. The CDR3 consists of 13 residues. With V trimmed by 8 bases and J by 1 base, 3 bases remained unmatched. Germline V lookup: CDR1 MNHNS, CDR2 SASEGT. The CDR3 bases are TGTGCCAGCGCCGGGGGGGTCCAAGAGACCCAGTACTTC. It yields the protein CASAGGVQETQYF.

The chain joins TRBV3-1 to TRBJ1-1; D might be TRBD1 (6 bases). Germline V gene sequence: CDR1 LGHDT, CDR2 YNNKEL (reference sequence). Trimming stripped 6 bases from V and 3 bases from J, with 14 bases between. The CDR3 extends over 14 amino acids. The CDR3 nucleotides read TGTGCCAGCAGGAGGGGGGGAATTGACACTGAAGCTTTCTTT. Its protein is CASRRGGIDTEAFF. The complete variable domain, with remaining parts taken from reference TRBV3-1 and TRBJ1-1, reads DTAVSQTPKYLVTQMGNDKSIKCEQNLGHDTMYWYKQDSKKFLKIMFSYNNKELIINETVPNRFSPKSPDKAHLNLHINSLELGDSAVYFCASRRGGIDTEAFFGQGTRLTVV.

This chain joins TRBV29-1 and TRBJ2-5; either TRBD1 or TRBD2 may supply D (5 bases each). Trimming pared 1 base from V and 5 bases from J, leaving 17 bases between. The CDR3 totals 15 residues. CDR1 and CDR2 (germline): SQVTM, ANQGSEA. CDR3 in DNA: TGCAGCGTTGAAGTGAACCGGGGCCCTGGGGAGACCCAGTACTTC. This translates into CSVEVNRGPGETQYF.

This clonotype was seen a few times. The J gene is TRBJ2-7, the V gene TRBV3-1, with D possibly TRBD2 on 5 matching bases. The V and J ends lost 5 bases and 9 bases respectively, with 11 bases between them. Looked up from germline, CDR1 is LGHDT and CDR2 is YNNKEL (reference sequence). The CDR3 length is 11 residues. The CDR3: CASSAQSGQYF. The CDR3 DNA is TGTGCCAGCAGCGCGCAGAGCGGGCAGTACTTC.

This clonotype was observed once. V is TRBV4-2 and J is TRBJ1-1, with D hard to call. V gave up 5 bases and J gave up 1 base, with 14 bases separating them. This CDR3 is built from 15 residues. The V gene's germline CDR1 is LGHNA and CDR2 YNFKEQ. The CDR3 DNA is TGTGCCAGCAGCAAAGCCGGGTGGGAGAACACTGAAGCTTTCTTT. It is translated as CASSKAGWENTEAFF.

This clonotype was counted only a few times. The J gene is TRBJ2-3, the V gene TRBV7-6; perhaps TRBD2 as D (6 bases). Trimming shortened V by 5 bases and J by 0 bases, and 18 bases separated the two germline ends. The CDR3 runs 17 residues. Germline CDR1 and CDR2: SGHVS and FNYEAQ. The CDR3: CASSPTLGGASTDTQYF. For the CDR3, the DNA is TGTGCCAGCAGCCCTACACTAGGCGGGGCTAGCACAGATACGCAGTATTTT.

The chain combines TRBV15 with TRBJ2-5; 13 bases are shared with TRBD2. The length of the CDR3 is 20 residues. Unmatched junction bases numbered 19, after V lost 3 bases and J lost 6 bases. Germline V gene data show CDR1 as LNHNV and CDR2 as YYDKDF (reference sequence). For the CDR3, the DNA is TGTGCCACCAGCAGCCTCAAAATTACTAGCGGGGGGGCCAACGGGAAGACCCAGTACTTC. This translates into CATSSLKITSGGANGKTQYF.

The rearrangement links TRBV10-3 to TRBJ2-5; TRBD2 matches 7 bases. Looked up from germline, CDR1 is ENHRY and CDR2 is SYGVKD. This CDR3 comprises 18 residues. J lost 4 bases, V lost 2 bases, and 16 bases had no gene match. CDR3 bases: TGTGCCATCAGTGAGGGAGTTTTGGCGGGGCAGCGGGGAGAGACCCAGTACTTC. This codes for CAISEGVLAGQRGETQYF.

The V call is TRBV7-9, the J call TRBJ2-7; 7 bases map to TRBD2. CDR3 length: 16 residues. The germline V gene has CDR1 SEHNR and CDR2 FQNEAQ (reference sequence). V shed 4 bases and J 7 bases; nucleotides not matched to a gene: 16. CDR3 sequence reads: CASSSSAGRRGLEQYF. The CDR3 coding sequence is TGTGCCAGCAGCTCTTCGGCGGGACGGAGGGGACTAGAGCAGTACTTC.

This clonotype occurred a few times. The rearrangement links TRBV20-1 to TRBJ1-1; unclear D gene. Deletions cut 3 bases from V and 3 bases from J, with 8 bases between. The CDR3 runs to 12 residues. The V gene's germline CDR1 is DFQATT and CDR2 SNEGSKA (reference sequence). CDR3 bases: TGCAGTGCTAGTGATTGGGACACTGAAGCTTTCTTT. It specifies CSASDWDTEAFF.

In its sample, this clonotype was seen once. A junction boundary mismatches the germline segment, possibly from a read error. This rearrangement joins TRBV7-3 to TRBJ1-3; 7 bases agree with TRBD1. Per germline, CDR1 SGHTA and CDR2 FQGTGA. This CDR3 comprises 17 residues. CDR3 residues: CASSTGPGQSSGNTICF. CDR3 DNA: TGTGCCAGCAGCACCGGACCGGGACAGAGCTCTGGAAACACCATATGTTTT.

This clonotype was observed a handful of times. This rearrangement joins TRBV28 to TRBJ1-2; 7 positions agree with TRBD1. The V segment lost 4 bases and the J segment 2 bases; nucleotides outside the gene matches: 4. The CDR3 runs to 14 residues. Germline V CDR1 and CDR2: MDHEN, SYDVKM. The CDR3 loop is CASSSADRNYGYTF. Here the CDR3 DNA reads TGTGCCAGCAGTTCGGCGGACAGGAACTATGGCTACACCTTC.

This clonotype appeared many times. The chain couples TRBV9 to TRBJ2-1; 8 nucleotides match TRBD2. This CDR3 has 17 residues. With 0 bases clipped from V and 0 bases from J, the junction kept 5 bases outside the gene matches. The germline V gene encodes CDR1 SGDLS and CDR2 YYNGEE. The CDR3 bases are TGTGCCAGCAGCGTAGTGGACAGCGGGAGCTCCTACAATGAGCAGTTCTTC. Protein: CASSVVDSGSSYNEQFF.

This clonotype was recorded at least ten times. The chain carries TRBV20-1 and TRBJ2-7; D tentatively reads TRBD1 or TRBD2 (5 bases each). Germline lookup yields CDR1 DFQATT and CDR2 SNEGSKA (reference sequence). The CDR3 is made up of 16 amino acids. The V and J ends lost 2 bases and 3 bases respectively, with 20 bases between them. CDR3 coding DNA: TGCAGTGCTAGACCTCTTCCCGGGACGATAGACTACGAGCAGTACTTC. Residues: CSARPLPGTIDYEQYF.

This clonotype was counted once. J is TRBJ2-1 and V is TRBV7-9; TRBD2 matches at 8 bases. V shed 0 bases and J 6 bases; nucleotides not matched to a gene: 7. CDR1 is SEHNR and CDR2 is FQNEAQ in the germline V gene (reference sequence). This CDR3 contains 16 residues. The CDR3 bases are TGTGCCAGCAGCTTAGCGGCCGGGACTAGTGGCAATGAGCAGTTCTTC. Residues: CASSLAAGTSGNEQFF.

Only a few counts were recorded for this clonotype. The CDR3: CSARDAGAYEQYF. CDR3 DNA: TGCAGTGCTAGAGATGCGGGAGCCTACGAGCAGTACTTC. V usage is TRBV20-1 and J usage is TRBJ2-7, with 7 bases matching TRBD2. Germline lookup yields CDR1 DFQATT and CDR2 SNEGSKA (reference sequence). J was trimmed by 2 bases and V by 0 bases; bases with no gene match: 1. This CDR3 has 13 amino acids.